This is a list of T cell receptor beta chains from one sample in a study of CD8+ T cells in alopecia areata. Profiling relied on immunoSEQ multiplex PCR, and the TCRdb table lists in-frame clones only, not all of them. The sample has about 190,000 clones, just under 65% seen once; the top ten hold 1.3%. Source: CD4+ T cells sorted from blood, taken at approximately week 50, from a patient treated with tofacitinib. The receptor source for this set is a human donor with alopecia areata. Each CDR3 is given with its conserved first and last residue. The order of the fields is J gene, V gene, D gene, clone size, CDR3 DNA, CDR3 protein. The D gene is left open where the match is weak. Size is stated for part of the rows, as once, few or many counts, or as a class when the clone is expanded.

j_gene: TRBJ2-7; v_gene: TRBV4-1; d_gene: -; abundance: few; CDR3nt: TGCGCCAGCAGCCAAGGACACGTAGGTGAGCAGTACTTC; CDR3aa: CASSQGHVGEQYF
j_gene: TRBJ2-1; v_gene: TRBV12-5; d_gene: TRBD1; abundance: -; CDR3nt: TGTGCTAGTGGCCGGGCAGGGGGCGTTGAGCAGTTCTTC; CDR3aa: CASGRAGGVEQFF
j_gene: TRBJ2-4; v_gene: TRBV7-2; d_gene: -; abundance: few; CDR3nt: TGTGCCAGCAGCGCCCGGGCCCTGGGGTACATTCAGTACTTC; CDR3aa: CASSARALGYIQYF
j_gene: TRBJ2-2; v_gene: TRBV2; d_gene: TRBD1; abundance: once; CDR3nt: TGTGCCAGCAGCGGACAGGGGGCGTACACCGGGGAGCTGTTTTTT; CDR3aa: CASSGQGAYTGELFF
j_gene: TRBJ2-1; v_gene: TRBV29-1; d_gene: -; abundance: -; CDR3nt: TGCAGCGCGGATGGGACGGCTCCTTTCAATGAGCAGTTCTTC; CDR3aa: CSADGTAPFNEQFF
j_gene: TRBJ2-7; v_gene: TRBV29-1; d_gene: -; abundance: -; CDR3nt: TGCAGCGTGGGGGCAGGGGATTCCTACGAGCAGTACTTC; CDR3aa: CSVGAGDSYEQYF
j_gene: TRBJ2-1; v_gene: TRBV30; d_gene: -; abundance: -; CDR3nt: TGTGCCTGGACCCCACCGAGCACCCTACGGGATGAGCAGTTCTTC; CDR3aa: CAWTPPSTLRDEQFF
j_gene: TRBJ1-1; v_gene: TRBV6-5; d_gene: -; abundance: -; CDR3nt: TGTGCCAGCAGTTCGGGACGGCTTGAAGCTTTCTTT; CDR3aa: CASSSGRLEAFF
j_gene: TRBJ2-2; v_gene: TRBV7-2; d_gene: -; abundance: -; CDR3nt: TGTGCCAGCAGCGTTACCACAGGGAACACCGGGGAGCTGTTTTTT; CDR3aa: CASSVTTGNTGELFF
j_gene: TRBJ2-3; v_gene: TRBV9; d_gene: TRBD2; abundance: few; CDR3nt: TGTGCCAGCAGCCCGACTAGCGGGGTTACAGATACGCAGTATTTT; CDR3aa: CASSPTSGVTDTQYF
j_gene: TRBJ2-5; v_gene: TRBV4-3; d_gene: TRBD2; abundance: -; CDR3nt: TGCGCCAGCAGCCAAGCTTTAGCGGGGGGACCGGGAGAGACCCAGTACTTC; CDR3aa: CASSQALAGGPGETQYF
j_gene: TRBJ1-4; v_gene: TRBV28; d_gene: -; abundance: many; CDR3nt: TGTGCCAGCAAATCGGGGGCTAATGAAAAACTGTTTTTT; CDR3aa: CASKSGANEKLFF
j_gene: TRBJ1-1; v_gene: TRBV7-2; d_gene: -; abundance: few; CDR3nt: TGTGCCAGCAGCTTAGCTGCAGGGCGTAACACTGAAGCTTTCTTT; CDR3aa: CASSLAAGRNTEAFF
j_gene: TRBJ1-1; v_gene: TRBV5-5; d_gene: -; abundance: -; CDR3nt: TGTGCCAGCAGCCGGACTTCCATGAACACTGAAGCTTTCTTT; CDR3aa: CASSRTSMNTEAFF
j_gene: TRBJ1-2; v_gene: TRBV7-2; d_gene: -; abundance: -; CDR3nt: TGTGCCAGCAGCTTAGGGCTCCCTGGGAACTATGGCTACACCTTC; CDR3aa: CASSLGLPGNYGYTF
j_gene: TRBJ1-1; v_gene: TRBV30; d_gene: -; abundance: once; CDR3nt: TGTGCCTGGAGTCGGACAGTGAACACTGAAGCTTTCTTT; CDR3aa: CAWSRTVNTEAFF
j_gene: TRBJ1-2; v_gene: TRBV4-3; d_gene: -; abundance: -; CDR3nt: TGCGCCAGCAGCCTACACCCAGAATCACAGTATGGCTACACCTTC; CDR3aa: CASSLHPESQYGYTF
j_gene: TRBJ1-4; v_gene: TRBV10-3; d_gene: -; abundance: few; CDR3nt: TGTGCCATCAGTAAGGGAAGGGAGGAAAAACTGTTTTTT; CDR3aa: CAISKGREEKLFF
j_gene: TRBJ1-6; v_gene: TRBV9; d_gene: -; abundance: few; CDR3nt: TGTGCCAGCAGCGTAGAGGGGATAAATTCACCCCTCCACTTT; CDR3aa: CASSVEGINSPLHF
j_gene: TRBJ2-1; v_gene: TRBV11-2; d_gene: -; abundance: once; CDR3nt: TGTGCCAGCAGCTTCATCTCAACTTCCAACAATGAGCAGTTCTTC; CDR3aa: CASSFISTSNNEQFF
j_gene: TRBJ2-5; v_gene: TRBV29-1; d_gene: -; abundance: once; CDR3nt: TGCAGCGTTGATTCGGGGGCGGGGGAGACCCAGTACTTC; CDR3aa: CSVDSGAGETQYF
j_gene: TRBJ2-3; v_gene: TRBV9; d_gene: -; abundance: -; CDR3nt: TGTGCCAGCAGCCCCGAGGGGGGGCTGCCTCCAGATACGCAGTATTTT; CDR3aa: CASSPEGGLPPDTQYF
j_gene: TRBJ2-5; v_gene: TRBV29-1; d_gene: -; abundance: -; CDR3nt: TGCAGCGTACGCGAAGCAGGGGAATCCGGGACCCAGTACTTC; CDR3aa: CSVREAGESGTQYF
j_gene: TRBJ1-5; v_gene: TRBV7-2; d_gene: TRBD1; abundance: -; CDR3nt: TGTGCCAGCAGCCCAGGGACAGGGACAGGGCTAAACAATCAGCCCCAGCATTTT; CDR3aa: CASSPGTGTGLNNQPQHF
j_gene: TRBJ1-2; v_gene: TRBV5-4; d_gene: -; abundance: -; CDR3nt: TGTGCCAGCAGCTTGGATCGTGATGGTGGCTACACCTTC; CDR3aa: CASSLDRDGGYTF
j_gene: TRBJ2-7; v_gene: TRBV9; d_gene: TRBD1; abundance: once; CDR3nt: TGTGCCAGCAGCGCTGGACAGGGGAGCTCCTACGAGCAGTACTTC; CDR3aa: CASSAGQGSSYEQYF
j_gene: TRBJ2-6; v_gene: TRBV30; d_gene: -; abundance: once; CDR3nt: TGTGCCTGGAGCCAAGGACAAGGCGGATCTGGGGCCAACGTCCTGACTTTC; CDR3aa: CAWSQGQGGSGANVLTF
j_gene: TRBJ2-7; v_gene: TRBV27; d_gene: TRBD2; abundance: -; CDR3nt: TGTGCCAGCAGGATAGGACTAGATTCCTCCGAGCAGTACTTC; CDR3aa: CASRIGLDSSEQYF
j_gene: TRBJ2-7; v_gene: TRBV11-3; d_gene: -; abundance: few; CDR3nt: TGTGCCAGCAGCTTTCACAGGGACGGCGAGCAGTACTTC; CDR3aa: CASSFHRDGEQYF
j_gene: TRBJ1-2; v_gene: TRBV29-1; d_gene: -; abundance: -; CDR3nt: TGCAGCGTCAAGACAGCCGTTTATGGCTACACCTTC; CDR3aa: CSVKTAVYGYTF